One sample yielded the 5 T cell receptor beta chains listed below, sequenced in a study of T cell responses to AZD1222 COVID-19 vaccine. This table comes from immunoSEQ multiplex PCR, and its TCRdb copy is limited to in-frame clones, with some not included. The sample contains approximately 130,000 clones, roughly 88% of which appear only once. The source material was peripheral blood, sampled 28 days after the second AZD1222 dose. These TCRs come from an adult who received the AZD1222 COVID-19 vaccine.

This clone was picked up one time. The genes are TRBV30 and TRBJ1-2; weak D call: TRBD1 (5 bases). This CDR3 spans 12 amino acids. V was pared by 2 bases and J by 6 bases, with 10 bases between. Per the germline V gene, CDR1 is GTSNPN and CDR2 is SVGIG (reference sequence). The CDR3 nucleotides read TGTGCCTGGAGTTCCAGGGTACATGGCTACACCTTC. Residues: CAWSSRVHGYTF.

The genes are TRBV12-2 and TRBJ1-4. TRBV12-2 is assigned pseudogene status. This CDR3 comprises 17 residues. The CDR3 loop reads CASRLYGTFATNEKLFF. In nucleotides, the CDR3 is TGTGCAAGTCGCTTGTATGGGACCTTCGCAACTAATGAAAAACTGTTTTTT.

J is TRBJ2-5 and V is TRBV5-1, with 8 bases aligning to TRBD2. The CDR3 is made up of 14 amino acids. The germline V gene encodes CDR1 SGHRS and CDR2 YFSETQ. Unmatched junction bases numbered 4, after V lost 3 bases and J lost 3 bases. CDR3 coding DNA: TGCGCCAGCAGCTCCGGGACTAGGAAAGAGACCCAGTACTTC. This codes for CASSSGTRKETQYF.

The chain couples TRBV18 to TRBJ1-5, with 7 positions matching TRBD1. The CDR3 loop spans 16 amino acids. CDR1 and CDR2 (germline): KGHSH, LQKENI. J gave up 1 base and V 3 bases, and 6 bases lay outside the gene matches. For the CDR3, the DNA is TGTGCCAGCTCACCGACTCAGGGGGAAAGCAATCAGCCCCAGCATTTT. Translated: CASSPTQGESNQPQHF.

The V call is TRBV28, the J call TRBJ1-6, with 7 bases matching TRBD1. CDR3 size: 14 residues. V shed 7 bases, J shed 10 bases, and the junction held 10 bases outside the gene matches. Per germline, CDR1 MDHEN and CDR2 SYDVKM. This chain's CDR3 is CASTIGRGRSPLHF. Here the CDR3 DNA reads TGTGCCAGCACCATTGGTAGGGGGCGGTCACCCCTCCACTTT.